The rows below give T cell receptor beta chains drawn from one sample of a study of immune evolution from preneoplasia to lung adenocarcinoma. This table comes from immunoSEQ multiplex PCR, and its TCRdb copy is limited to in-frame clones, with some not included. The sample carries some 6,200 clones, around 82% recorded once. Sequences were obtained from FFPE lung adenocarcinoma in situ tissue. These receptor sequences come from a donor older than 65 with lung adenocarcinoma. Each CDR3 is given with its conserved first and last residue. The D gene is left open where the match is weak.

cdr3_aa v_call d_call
CASSSPTGVEEKLFF TRBV28 TRBD1
CASSFSTRAGELFF TRBV19 NA
CASSWAGTGPYEQYF TRBV5-6 NA
CASSWGTRRNTEAFF TRBV28 NA
CASRREYGYTF TRBV2 NA
CASSQGGYGGARETQYF TRBV4-1 TRBD2
CASSLQKPGQQYEQYF TRBV2 TRBD1
CASGPVAGDFPYEQYF TRBV7-6 TRBD2
CASTTGGSRIYEQYF TRBV6-1 TRBD2
CASRAPHSYEQYF TRBV28 NA
CASSLALAGRTDTQYF TRBV5-8 TRBD2
CASPDPTGTYEQYF TRBV6-1 NA
CASSPLQGRNTIYF TRBV6-1 NA
CAVGEGLDTQYF TRBV10-3 TRBD2
CASSYTGQGSGNTIYF TRBV6-5 TRBD1
CASSFWRSGPNVLTF TRBV7-2 NA
CAWSGQINQPQHF TRBV30 NA
CASSEGLAAVKPQHF TRBV2 NA
CASSFNSGRDYGYTF TRBV5-4 NA
CASSEDPSGRLSEQFF TRBV10-1 TRBD2
CATSRDEGSYGYTF TRBV15 NA
CASSYRDTNYGYTF TRBV6-5 NA